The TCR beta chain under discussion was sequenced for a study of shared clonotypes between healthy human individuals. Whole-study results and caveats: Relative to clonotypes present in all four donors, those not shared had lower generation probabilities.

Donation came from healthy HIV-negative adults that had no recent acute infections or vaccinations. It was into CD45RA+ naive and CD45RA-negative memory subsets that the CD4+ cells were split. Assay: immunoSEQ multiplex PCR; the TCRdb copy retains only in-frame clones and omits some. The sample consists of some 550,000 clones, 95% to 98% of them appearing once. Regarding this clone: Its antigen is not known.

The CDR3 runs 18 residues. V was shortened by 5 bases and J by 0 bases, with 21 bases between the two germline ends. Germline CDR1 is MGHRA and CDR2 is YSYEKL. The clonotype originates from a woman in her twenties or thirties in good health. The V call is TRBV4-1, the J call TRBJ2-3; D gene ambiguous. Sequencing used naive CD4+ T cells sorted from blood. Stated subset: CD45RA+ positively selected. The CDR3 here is CASSSYAPRASSTDTQYF. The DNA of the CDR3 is TGCGCCAGCAGCTCCTATGCCCCAAGGGCCTCTAGCACAGATACGCAGTATTTT.